This TCR beta chain appears in the sequencing data of a study of OX40 agonist ivuxolimab in advanced cancers. In regard to this clone: The antigen is undetermined.

Study-wide results and limits: Some nonresponders also had low normalized T-cell clonal expansion.

Sequencing used immunoSEQ multiplex PCR; TCRdb keeps in-frame clones, though not all of them. The sample lists about 37,000 clones, about 85% seen once, with less than 45% in the top ten. Anyone with autoimmune disease history or systemic immunosuppression was excluded. The sequence was collected from an adult with an advanced solid tumor such as melanoma, head and neck, liver or kidney cancer. The material was CD4+ or CD8+ T cells sorted from blood, obtained in a trial of the OX40 agonist ivuxolimab.

The CDR3 DNA reads TGTGCCAGCAGTGAAGGGGACAGGGTGGCTTTCTTT. Translated: CASSEGDRVAFF. This chain links TRBV6-1 with TRBJ1-1; 9 bases line up with TRBD1. This CDR3 has 12 amino acids. V lost 1 base to trimming and J lost 11 bases; unmatched junction nucleotides: 2. Germline loops: CDR1 MNHNS, CDR2 SASEGT.